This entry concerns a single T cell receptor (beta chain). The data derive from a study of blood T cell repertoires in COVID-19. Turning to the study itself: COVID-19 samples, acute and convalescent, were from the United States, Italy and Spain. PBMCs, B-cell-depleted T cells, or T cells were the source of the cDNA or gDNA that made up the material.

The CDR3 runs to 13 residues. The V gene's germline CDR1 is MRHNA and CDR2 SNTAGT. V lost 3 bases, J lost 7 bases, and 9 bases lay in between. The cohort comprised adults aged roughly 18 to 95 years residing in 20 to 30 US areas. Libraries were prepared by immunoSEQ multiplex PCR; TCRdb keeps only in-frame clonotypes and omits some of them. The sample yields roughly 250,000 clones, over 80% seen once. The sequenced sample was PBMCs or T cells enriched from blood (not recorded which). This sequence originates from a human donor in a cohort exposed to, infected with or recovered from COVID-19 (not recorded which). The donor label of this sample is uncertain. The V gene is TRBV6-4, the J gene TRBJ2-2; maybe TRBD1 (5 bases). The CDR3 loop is CASSEGDSGELFF. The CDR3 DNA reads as TGTGCCAGCAGTGAAGGGGATAGCGGGGAGCTGTTTTTT.